A selection of T cell receptor beta chains follows, all from one sample in a study of identical twins. MiXCR, run by TCRdb on the 5' RACE reads, gives a single entry per CDR3 protein. The table includes some 1,600,000 distinct CDR3 sequences, under 35% detected once. Input material: cord blood. Receptors originate from a newborn girl in good health. Each CDR3 is given with its conserved first and last residue. Each record gives: CDR3 length, D gene, J gene, clone size, V gene, CDR3 DNA, CDR3 protein. D genes are given only for firm matches. A clone size is listed for some rows: how often the clone was seen (once, few, many), or a class if it is expanded.

CDR3 length: 13; D gene: .; J gene: TRBJ1-1; clone size: once; V gene: TRBV5-1; CDR3 DNA: TGCGCCAGCAGGGAGGGGGAAAACACTGAAGCTTTCTTT; CDR3 protein: CASREGENTEAFF
CDR3 length: 15; D gene: .; J gene: TRBJ2-4; clone size: .; V gene: TRBV29-1; CDR3 DNA: TGCAGCGTTGAAGACAGGGGTTTAGCCAAAAACATTCAGTACTTC; CDR3 protein: CSVEDRGLAKNIQYF
CDR3 length: 13; D gene: .; J gene: TRBJ2-3; clone size: .; V gene: TRBV20-1; CDR3 DNA: TGCAGGCTGCACCTCCATAGCACAGATACGCAGTATTTT; CDR3 protein: CRLHLHSTDTQYF
CDR3 length: 14; D gene: .; J gene: TRBJ1-3; clone size: .; V gene: TRBV13; CDR3 DNA: TGTGCCAGCAACTACGGATTCTCTGGAAACACCATATATTTT; CDR3 protein: CASNYGFSGNTIYF
CDR3 length: 13; D gene: .; J gene: TRBJ1-2; clone size: .; V gene: TRBV20-1; CDR3 DNA: TGCAGTGCTAGAGATCTCTATGCAGGAGGCTACACCTTC; CDR3 protein: CSARDLYAGGYTF
CDR3 length: 16; D gene: TRBD1; J gene: TRBJ2-1; clone size: few; V gene: TRBV7-8; CDR3 DNA: TGTGCCAGCAGCTCCCCTTACCGGGACAGAAGAAAAGAGCAGTTCTTC; CDR3 protein: CASSSPYRDRRKEQFF
CDR3 length: 15; D gene: .; J gene: TRBJ2-4; clone size: .; V gene: TRBV11-1; CDR3 DNA: TGTGCCAGCAGCTCAATGACAGTCCGGGCGTTAGAGCAGTACTTC; CDR3 protein: CASSSMTVRALEQYF
CDR3 length: 16; D gene: TRBD2; J gene: TRBJ2-1; clone size: .; V gene: TRBV18; CDR3 DNA: TGTGCCAGCTCACGAGCGGCTAGCGGCTACTACAATGAGCAGTTCTTC; CDR3 protein: CASSRAASGYYNEQFF
CDR3 length: 14; D gene: .; J gene: TRBJ2-1; clone size: .; V gene: TRBV15; CDR3 DNA: TGTGCCACCAGCAGAGATTCAGGGTGGAATGAGCAGTTCTTC; CDR3 protein: CATSRDSGWNEQFF
CDR3 length: 14; D gene: .; J gene: TRBJ1-6; clone size: .; V gene: TRBV12-3/TRBV12-4; CDR3 DNA: TGTGCCAGCAGCGTACAGGGAGTCAATTCACCCCTCCACTTT; CDR3 protein: CASSVQGVNSPLHF
CDR3 length: 15; D gene: .; J gene: TRBJ1-2; clone size: few; V gene: TRBV5-8; CDR3 DNA: TGTGCCAGCAGCCCAGCCCGCCGCGCCGTCTATGGCTACACCTTC; CDR3 protein: CASSPARRAVYGYTF
CDR3 length: 14; D gene: .; J gene: TRBJ2-3; clone size: once; V gene: TRBV3-1; CDR3 DNA: TGTGCCAGCAGCCAAGTGGGCAACACAGATACGCGGTATTTT; CDR3 protein: CASSQVGNTDTRYF
CDR3 length: 17; D gene: TRBD2; J gene: TRBJ2-1; clone size: few; V gene: TRBV12-3/TRBV12-4; CDR3 DNA: TGTGCCAGCAGTCCTAAACCTAGCGGGGGGGGACATGGTGAGCAGTTCTTC; CDR3 protein: CASSPKPSGGGHGEQFF
CDR3 length: 14; D gene: .; J gene: TRBJ2-3; clone size: .; V gene: TRBV4-1; CDR3 DNA: TGCGCCAGCAGCCAAGAACGCGTTGGAGATACGCAGTATTTT; CDR3 protein: CASSQERVGDTQYF
CDR3 length: 12; D gene: .; J gene: TRBJ2-5; clone size: .; V gene: TRBV2; CDR3 DNA: TGTGCCAGCAGTGAAATCGGGGAGACCCAGTACTTC; CDR3 protein: CASSEIGETQYF
CDR3 length: 15; D gene: .; J gene: TRBJ2-5; clone size: few; V gene: TRBV20-1; CDR3 DNA: TGCAGTGCTAGAGATAGAAGACAGCGAAAAGAGACCCAGTACTTC; CDR3 protein: CSARDRRQRKETQYF
CDR3 length: 13; D gene: TRBD2; J gene: TRBJ2-7; clone size: few; V gene: TRBV4-1; CDR3 DNA: TGCGCCAGCAGCCGCGGGACTACTAACGAGCAGTACTTC; CDR3 protein: CASSRGTTNEQYF
CDR3 length: 16; D gene: TRBD2; J gene: TRBJ2-1; clone size: few; V gene: TRBV7-9; CDR3 DNA: TGTGCCAGCAGCTTAGTACCTAGCGGGCACTACAATGAGCAGTTCTTC; CDR3 protein: CASSLVPSGHYNEQFF
CDR3 length: 12; D gene: TRBD1; J gene: TRBJ1-2; clone size: few; V gene: TRBV29-1; CDR3 DNA: TGCAGCGTTGGAGGGGACAGCTATGGCTACACCTTC; CDR3 protein: CSVGGDSYGYTF
CDR3 length: 16; D gene: .; J gene: TRBJ2-2; clone size: once; V gene: TRBV5-1; CDR3 DNA: TGCGCCAGCAGCTTGGGCCACAACACGAACACCGGGGAGCTGTTTTTT; CDR3 protein: CASSLGHNTNTGELFF
CDR3 length: 15; D gene: TRBD2; J gene: TRBJ2-1; clone size: .; V gene: TRBV20-1; CDR3 DNA: TGCAGTGCTGCAACCGGGACTAGCGGGGGGAGTGAGCAGTTCTTC; CDR3 protein: CSAATGTSGGSEQFF
CDR3 length: 13; D gene: .; J gene: TRBJ2-3; clone size: many; V gene: TRBV20-1; CDR3 DNA: TGCAGTGCTAGCGGGGGCCCCACAGATACGCAGTATTTT; CDR3 protein: CSASGGPTDTQYF
CDR3 length: 15; D gene: .; J gene: TRBJ1-6; clone size: .; V gene: TRBV3-1; CDR3 DNA: TGTGCCAGCAGCCAAGAAAGGGTCGGCAGGAACACCCTCCACTTT; CDR3 protein: CASSQERVGRNTLHF
CDR3 length: 15; D gene: .; J gene: TRBJ2-7; clone size: few; V gene: TRBV20-1; CDR3 DNA: TGCAGTGCAGCGTTCCGACTGGGGAGCTCCTACGAGCAGTACTTC; CDR3 protein: CSAAFRLGSSYEQYF
CDR3 length: 17; D gene: .; J gene: TRBJ2-5; clone size: few; V gene: TRBV2; CDR3 DNA: TGTGCCAGCAGTGAAGGTCTCGTACTAGCTCGCCAAGAGACCCAGTACTTC; CDR3 protein: CASSEGLVLARQETQYF
CDR3 length: 17; D gene: TRBD2; J gene: TRBJ2-1; clone size: .; V gene: TRBV4-1; CDR3 DNA: TGCGCCAGCAGCCAACAATCCCGCGTGGGAGGGTACAATGAGCAGTTCTTC; CDR3 protein: CASSQQSRVGGYNEQFF
CDR3 length: 16; D gene: TRBD2; J gene: TRBJ2-3; clone size: once; V gene: TRBV2; CDR3 DNA: TGTGCCAGCAGCGGGACTAGCGGGGGGCTCTCAGATACGCAGTATTTT; CDR3 protein: CASSGTSGGLSDTQYF
CDR3 length: 13; D gene: .; J gene: TRBJ1-5; clone size: .; V gene: TRBV12-5; CDR3 DNA: TGTGCTAGTGGTTTGGTACGGGTTCAGCCCCAGCATTTT; CDR3 protein: CASGLVRVQPQHF
CDR3 length: 13; D gene: .; J gene: TRBJ1-1; clone size: .; V gene: TRBV6-1; CDR3 DNA: TGTGCCAGCGCCGGAGCGGTTAACACTGAAGCTTTCTTT; CDR3 protein: CASAGAVNTEAFF
CDR3 length: 12; D gene: .; J gene: TRBJ1-2; clone size: .; V gene: TRBV25-1; CDR3 DNA: TGTTCCAGCAGTGGCGACCGCTATGGCTACACCTTC; CDR3 protein: CSSSGDRYGYTF
CDR3 length: 15; D gene: .; J gene: TRBJ2-2; clone size: .; V gene: TRBV20-1; CDR3 DNA: TGCAGTGCTAGAGAACGGGAGAGGGTGTACGGGGAGCTGTTTTTT; CDR3 protein: CSARERERVYGELFF
CDR3 length: 16; D gene: .; J gene: TRBJ1-4; clone size: .; V gene: TRBV27; CDR3 DNA: TGTGCCAGCAGTTTAGGCGCAGGGCGCCTCAATGAAAAACTGTTTTTT; CDR3 protein: CASSLGAGRLNEKLFF
CDR3 length: 15; D gene: .; J gene: TRBJ1-3; clone size: .; V gene: TRBV20-1; CDR3 DNA: TGCAGTGCTAGACTCCCTTTGGTCTCTGGAAACACCATATATTTT; CDR3 protein: CSARLPLVSGNTIYF
CDR3 length: 16; D gene: .; J gene: TRBJ1-5; clone size: .; V gene: TRBV27; CDR3 DNA: TGTGCCAGCAGTTTCTCAGGACCCTATAGCAATCAGCCCCAGCATTTT; CDR3 protein: CASSFSGPYSNQPQHF
CDR3 length: 14; D gene: TRBD1; J gene: TRBJ1-5; clone size: .; V gene: TRBV27; CDR3 DNA: TGTGCCAGCAGTGCCTTGGGCAGGGGGAGGCCCCAGCATTTT; CDR3 protein: CASSALGRGRPQHF
CDR3 length: 13; D gene: .; J gene: TRBJ1-4; clone size: few; V gene: TRBV29-1; CDR3 DNA: TGCAGCGTTGGGGCTGCAACTAATGAAAAACTGTTTTTT; CDR3 protein: CSVGAATNEKLFF
CDR3 length: 16; D gene: .; J gene: TRBJ2-7; clone size: few; V gene: TRBV6-2/TRBV6-3; CDR3 DNA: TGTGCCAGCAGTTACCTGGGCGCTGGATTCTCCTACGAGCAGTACTTC; CDR3 protein: CASSYLGAGFSYEQYF
CDR3 length: 15; D gene: .; J gene: TRBJ2-1; clone size: few; V gene: TRBV7-9; CDR3 DNA: TGTGCCAGCAGCTTGTTCGTTCCTTTGGGTCATGAGCAGTTCTTC; CDR3 protein: CASSLFVPLGHEQFF
CDR3 length: 14; D gene: TRBD2; J gene: TRBJ2-7; clone size: .; V gene: TRBV20-1; CDR3 DNA: TGCAGTGCTAGAGTAGCGGGGTTCACCTACGAGCAGTACTTC; CDR3 protein: CSARVAGFTYEQYF
CDR3 length: 12; D gene: .; J gene: TRBJ1-6; clone size: few; V gene: TRBV20-1; CDR3 DNA: TGCAGTGCTAGGTTGGACACCCAACCCCTCCACTTT; CDR3 protein: CSARLDTQPLHF
CDR3 length: 13; D gene: .; J gene: TRBJ1-6; clone size: .; V gene: TRBV5-5; CDR3 DNA: TGTGCCAGCAGCTGGGGAGGTAATTCACCCCTCCACTTT; CDR3 protein: CASSWGGNSPLHF
CDR3 length: 17; D gene: TRBD2; J gene: TRBJ2-1; clone size: .; V gene: TRBV4-2; CDR3 DNA: TGTGCCAGCAGCCAAGAGTTTTTGAGCGGGGGGGCCGATGAGCAGTTCTTC; CDR3 protein: CASSQEFLSGGADEQFF